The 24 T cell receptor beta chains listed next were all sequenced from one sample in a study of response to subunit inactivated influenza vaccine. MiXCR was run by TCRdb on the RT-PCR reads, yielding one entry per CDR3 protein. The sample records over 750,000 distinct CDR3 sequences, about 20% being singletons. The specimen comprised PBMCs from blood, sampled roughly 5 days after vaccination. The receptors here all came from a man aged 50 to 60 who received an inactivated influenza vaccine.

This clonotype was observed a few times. The CDR3 region is CASSKDRNELGETQYF. The CDR3 bases are TGTGCCAGCAGCAAGGACAGGAACGAACTGGGGGAGACCCAGTACTTC. The rearrangement links TRBV14 to TRBJ2-5, with 7 bases lining up with TRBD1. J lost 5 bases, V lost 5 bases, and 14 bases had no gene match. The CDR3 spans 16 residues. The germline V gene encodes CDR1 SGHDN and CDR2 FVKESK.

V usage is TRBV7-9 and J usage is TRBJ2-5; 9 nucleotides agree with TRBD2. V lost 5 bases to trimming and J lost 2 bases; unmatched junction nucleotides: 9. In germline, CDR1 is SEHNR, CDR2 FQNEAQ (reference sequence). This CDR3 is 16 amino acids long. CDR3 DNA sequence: TGTGCCAGCAGCCGCCTGGTTGCGGGGGGGCAAGAGACCCAGTACTTC. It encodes CASSRLVAGGQETQYF.

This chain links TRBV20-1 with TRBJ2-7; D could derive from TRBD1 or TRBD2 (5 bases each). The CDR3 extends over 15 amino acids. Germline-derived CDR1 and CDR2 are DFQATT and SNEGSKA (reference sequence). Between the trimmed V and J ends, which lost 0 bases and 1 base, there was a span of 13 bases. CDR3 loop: CSARDLGRGSYEQYF. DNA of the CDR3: TGCAGTGCTAGAGACCTGGGACGGGGATCCTACGAGCAGTACTTC.

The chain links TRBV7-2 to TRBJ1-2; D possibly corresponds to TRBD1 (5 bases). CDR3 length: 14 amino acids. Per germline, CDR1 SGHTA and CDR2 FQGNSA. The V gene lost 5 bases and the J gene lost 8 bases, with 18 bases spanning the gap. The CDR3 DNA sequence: TGTGCCAGCAGCCCCGGGGGTTGGCAAGGGGGCTACACCTTC. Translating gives CASSPGGWQGGYTF.

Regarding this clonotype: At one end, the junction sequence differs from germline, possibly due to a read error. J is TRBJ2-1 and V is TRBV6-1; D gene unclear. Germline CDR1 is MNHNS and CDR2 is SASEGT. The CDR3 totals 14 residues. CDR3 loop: CASSLPGGDNEEFF. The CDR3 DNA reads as TGTGCCAGCAGCCTACCTGGCGGAGACAATGAGGAGTTCTTC.

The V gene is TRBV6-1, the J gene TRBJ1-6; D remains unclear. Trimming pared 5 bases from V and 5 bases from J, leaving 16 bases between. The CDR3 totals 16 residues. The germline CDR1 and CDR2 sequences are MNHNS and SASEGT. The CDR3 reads CASSRSSGFDNSPLHF. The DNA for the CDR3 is TGTGCCAGCAGTAGATCTTCAGGTTTCGATAATTCACCCCTCCACTTT.

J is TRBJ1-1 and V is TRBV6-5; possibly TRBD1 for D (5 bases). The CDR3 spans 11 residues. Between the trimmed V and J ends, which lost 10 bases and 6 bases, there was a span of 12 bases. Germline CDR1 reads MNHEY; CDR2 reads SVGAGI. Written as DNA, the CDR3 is TGTGCCACCACCGGGGGTTCTGAAGCTTTCTTT. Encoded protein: CATTGGSEAFF.

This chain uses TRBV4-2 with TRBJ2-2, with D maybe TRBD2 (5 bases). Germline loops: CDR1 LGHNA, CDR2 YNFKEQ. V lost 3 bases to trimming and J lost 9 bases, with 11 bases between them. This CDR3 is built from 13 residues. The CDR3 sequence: CASSQARARELFF. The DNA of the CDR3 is TGTGCCAGCAGCCAGGCGCGGGCTCGGGAGCTGTTTTTT.

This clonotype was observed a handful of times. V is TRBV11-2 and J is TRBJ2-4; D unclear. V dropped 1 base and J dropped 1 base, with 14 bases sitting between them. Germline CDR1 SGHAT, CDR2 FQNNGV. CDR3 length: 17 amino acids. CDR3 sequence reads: CASSLVLDVSAKNIQYF. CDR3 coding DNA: TGTGCCAGCAGCTTAGTCCTGGACGTTTCTGCCAAAAACATTCAGTACTTC.

The CDR3 bases are TGCGCCAGCAGCTTTGCGACTAGCGTGTTTAGAGATACGCAGTATTTT. Amino acid sequence: CASSFATSVFRDTQYF. J is TRBJ2-3 and V is TRBV5-1; TRBD2 aligns across 8 bases. Germline CDR1 reads SGHRS; CDR2 reads YFSETQ. Germline trimming cut 2 bases from V and 5 bases from J; bases unmatched to any gene: 10. CDR3 length equals 16 residues.

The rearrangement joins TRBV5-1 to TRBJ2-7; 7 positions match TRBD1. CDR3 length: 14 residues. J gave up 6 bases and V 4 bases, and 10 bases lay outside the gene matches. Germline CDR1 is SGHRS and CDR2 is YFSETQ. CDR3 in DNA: TGCGCCAGCAGCGCCGGGACAGCGAAAGGCGAGCAGTACTTC. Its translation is CASSAGTAKGEQYF.

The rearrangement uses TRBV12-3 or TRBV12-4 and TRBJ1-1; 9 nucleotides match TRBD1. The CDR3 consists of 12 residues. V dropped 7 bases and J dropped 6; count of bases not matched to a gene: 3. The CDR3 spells CASITGGSEAFF. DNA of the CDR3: TGTGCCAGCATCACAGGGGGCTCTGAAGCTTTCTTT.

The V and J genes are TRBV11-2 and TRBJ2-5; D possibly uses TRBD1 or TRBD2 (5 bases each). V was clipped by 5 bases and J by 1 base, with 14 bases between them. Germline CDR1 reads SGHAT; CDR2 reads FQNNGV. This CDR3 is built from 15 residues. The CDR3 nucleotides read TGTGCCAGCAGCATGTCCCCCGGGACCCAAGAGACCCAGTACTTC. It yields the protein CASSMSPGTQETQYF.

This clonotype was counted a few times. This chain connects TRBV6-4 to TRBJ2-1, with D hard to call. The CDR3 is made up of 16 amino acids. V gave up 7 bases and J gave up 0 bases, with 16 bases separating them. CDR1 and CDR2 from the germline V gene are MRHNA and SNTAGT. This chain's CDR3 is CASKRTAWGSYNEQFF. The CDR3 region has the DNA TGTGCCAGCAAGAGGACGGCCTGGGGCTCCTACAATGAGCAGTTCTTC.

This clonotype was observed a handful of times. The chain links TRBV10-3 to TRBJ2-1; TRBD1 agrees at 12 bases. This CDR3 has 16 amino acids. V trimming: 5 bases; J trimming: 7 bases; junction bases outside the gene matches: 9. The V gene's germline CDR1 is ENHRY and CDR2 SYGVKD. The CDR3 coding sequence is TGTGCCATCAGTTTACCCGGGACAGGGGGCTTAAATGAGCAGTTCTTC. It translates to CAISLPGTGGLNEQFF.

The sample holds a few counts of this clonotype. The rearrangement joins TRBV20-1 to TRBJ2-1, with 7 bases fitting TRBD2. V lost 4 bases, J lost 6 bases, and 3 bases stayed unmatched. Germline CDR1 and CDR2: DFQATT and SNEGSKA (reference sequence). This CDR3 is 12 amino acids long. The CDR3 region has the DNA TGCAGTGCTACCGGGACTATCAATGAGCAGTTCTTC. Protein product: CSATGTINEQFF.

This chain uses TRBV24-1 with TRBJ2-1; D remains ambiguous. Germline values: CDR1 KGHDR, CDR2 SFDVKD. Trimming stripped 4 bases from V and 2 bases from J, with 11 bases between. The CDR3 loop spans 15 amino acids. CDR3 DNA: TGTGCCACCAGTGACTATGACCCTACCTACAATGAGCAGTTCTTC. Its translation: CATSDYDPTYNEQFF.

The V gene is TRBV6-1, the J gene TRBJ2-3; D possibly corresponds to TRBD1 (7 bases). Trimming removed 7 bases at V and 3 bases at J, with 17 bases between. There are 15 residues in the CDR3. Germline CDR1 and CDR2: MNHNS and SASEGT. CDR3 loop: CASTNGGGGTDTQYF. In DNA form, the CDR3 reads TGTGCCAGCACCAATGGAGGGGGCGGGACAGATACGCAGTATTTT.

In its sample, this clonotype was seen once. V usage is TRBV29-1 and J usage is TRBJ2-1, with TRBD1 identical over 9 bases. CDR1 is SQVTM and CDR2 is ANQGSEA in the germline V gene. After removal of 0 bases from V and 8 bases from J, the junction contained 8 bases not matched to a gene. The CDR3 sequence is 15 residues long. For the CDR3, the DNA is TGCAGCGTTGAAGATCGGGGACAGGGAGTGGATGAGCAGTTCTTC. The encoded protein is CSVEDRGQGVDEQFF.

CDR3 in amino acids: CSARTPNYGYTF. DNA for the CDR3: TGCAGTGCGCGGACACCTAACTATGGCTACACCTTC. The rearrangement uses TRBV20-1 and TRBJ1-2; TRBD1 is a possible D gene (5 bases). This CDR3 has 12 residues. Trimming pared 6 bases from V and 0 bases from J, leaving 8 bases between. Germline assignment: CDR1 DFQATT and CDR2 SNEGSKA (reference sequence).

CDR3 residues: CSASRRVDTDTQYF. In nucleotides, the CDR3 is TGCAGTGCTAGCCGCAGGGTGGACACAGATACGCAGTATTTT. The chain is built from TRBV20-1 and TRBJ2-3, with a tentative D call TRBD1 (5 bases). Trimming stripped 3 bases from V and 2 bases from J, with 12 bases between. CDR1 is DFQATT, CDR2 SNEGSKA, per germline (reference sequence). This CDR3 is 14 amino acids long.

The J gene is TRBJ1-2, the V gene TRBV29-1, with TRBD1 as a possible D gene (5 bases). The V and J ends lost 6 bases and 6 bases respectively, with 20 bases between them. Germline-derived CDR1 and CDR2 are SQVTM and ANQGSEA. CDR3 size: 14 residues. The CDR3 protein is CSVPVQGGLDGYTF. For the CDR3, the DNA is TGCAGCGTCCCCGTCCAGGGTGGGTTGGATGGCTACACCTTC.

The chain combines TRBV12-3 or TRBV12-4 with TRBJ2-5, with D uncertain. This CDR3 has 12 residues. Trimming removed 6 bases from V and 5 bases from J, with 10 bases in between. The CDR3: CASSWVGETQYF. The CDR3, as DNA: TGTGCCAGCAGCTGGGTTGGGGAGACCCAGTACTTC.

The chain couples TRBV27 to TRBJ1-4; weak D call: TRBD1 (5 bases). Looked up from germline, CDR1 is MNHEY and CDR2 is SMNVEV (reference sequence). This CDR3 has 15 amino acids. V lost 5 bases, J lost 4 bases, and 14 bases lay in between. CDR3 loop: CASSPIGGGNEKLFF. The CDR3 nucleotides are TGTGCCAGCAGTCCAATCGGGGGGGGTAATGAAAAACTGTTTTTT. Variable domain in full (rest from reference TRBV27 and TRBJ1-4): EAQVTQNPRYLITVTGKKLTVTCSQNMNHEYMSWYRQDPGLGLRQIYYSMNVEVTDKGDVPEGYKVSRKEKRNFPLILESPSPNQTSLYFCASSPIGGGNEKLFFGSGTQLSVL.